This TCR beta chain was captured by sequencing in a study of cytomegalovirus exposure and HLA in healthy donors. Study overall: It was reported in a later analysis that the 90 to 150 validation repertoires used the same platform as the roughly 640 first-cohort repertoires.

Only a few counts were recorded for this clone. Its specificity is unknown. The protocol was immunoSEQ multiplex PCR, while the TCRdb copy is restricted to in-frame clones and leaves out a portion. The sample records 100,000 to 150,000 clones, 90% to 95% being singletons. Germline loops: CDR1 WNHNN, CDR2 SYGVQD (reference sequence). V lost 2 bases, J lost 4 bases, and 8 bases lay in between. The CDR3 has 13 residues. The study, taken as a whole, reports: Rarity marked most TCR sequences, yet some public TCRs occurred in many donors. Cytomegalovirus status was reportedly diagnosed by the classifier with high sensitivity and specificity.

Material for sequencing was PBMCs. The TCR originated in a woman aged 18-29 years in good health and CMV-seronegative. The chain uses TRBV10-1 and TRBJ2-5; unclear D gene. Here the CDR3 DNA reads TGCGCCAGCAGTGAGAGCGTGCGAGAGACCCAGTACTTC. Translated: CASSESVRETQYF.